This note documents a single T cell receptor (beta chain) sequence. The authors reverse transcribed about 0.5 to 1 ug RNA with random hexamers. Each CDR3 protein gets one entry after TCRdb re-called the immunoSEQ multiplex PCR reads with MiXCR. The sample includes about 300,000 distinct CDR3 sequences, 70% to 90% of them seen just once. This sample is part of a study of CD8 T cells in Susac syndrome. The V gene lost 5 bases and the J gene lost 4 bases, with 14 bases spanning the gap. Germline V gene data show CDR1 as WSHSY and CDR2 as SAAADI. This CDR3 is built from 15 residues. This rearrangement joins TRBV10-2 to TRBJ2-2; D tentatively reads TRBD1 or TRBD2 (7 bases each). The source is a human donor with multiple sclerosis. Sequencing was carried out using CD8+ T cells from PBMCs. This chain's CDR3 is CASSFQGGSTGELFF. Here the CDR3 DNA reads TGCGCCAGCAGTTTCCAGGGGGGGAGCACCGGGGAGCTGTTTTTT.